This T cell receptor beta chain was recovered during a study of blood T cell repertoires in COVID-19. Per germline, CDR1 SGHTA and CDR2 FQGNSA. The CDR3 contains 16 residues. V lost 1 base, J lost 0 bases, and 4 bases stayed unmatched. Data came from immunoSEQ multiplex PCR; TCRdb stores just in-frame clones and leaves some out. This table has about 200,000 clones, more than 65% appearing once. The sequence was obtained from a woman aged 80 or older with acute or convalescent COVID-19. The gene calls are TRBV7-2 and TRBJ1-2; 8 nucleotides align to TRBD1. Sequenced material: peripheral blood. The CDR3 loop is CASSLDWTGSNYGYTF. The CDR3, as DNA: TGTGCCAGCAGCTTAGATTGGACAGGGTCTAACTATGGCTACACCTTC.